These T cell receptor beta chains were read from a single sample in a study of CD8 T cells in Susac syndrome. Using its own MiXCR run on the immunoSEQ multiplex PCR reads, TCRdb lists one record per CDR3 protein. The sample consists of a few hundred thousand distinct CDR3 sequences, more than 80% of them appearing once. Source material: CD8+ T cells from PBMCs. The receptors stem from a human donor with multiple sclerosis. Both conserved end residues are part of each CDR3. The D gene is left open where the match is weak. A clone size is listed for some rows: how often the clone was seen (once, few, many), or a class if it is expanded.

J gene: TRBJ1-1; V gene: TRBV7-9; D gene: .; clone size: .; CDR3 length: 15; CDR3 protein: CASSPVVSRPIEAFF; CDR3 DNA: TGTGCCAGCAGCCCAGTGGTCAGCAGACCTATTGAAGCTTTCTTT
J gene: TRBJ1-5; V gene: TRBV5-1; D gene: .; clone size: once; CDR3 length: 18; CDR3 protein: CASSFQDRHPLSNQPQHF; CDR3 DNA: TGCGCCAGCAGCTTCCAAGACCGACACCCACTTAGCAATCAGCCCCAGCATTTT
J gene: TRBJ2-1; V gene: TRBV11-2; D gene: TRBD2; clone size: .; CDR3 length: 15; CDR3 protein: CASSPIAGGYNEQFF; CDR3 DNA: TGTGCCAGCAGCCCTATAGCGGGAGGCTACAATGAGCAGTTCTTC
J gene: TRBJ1-5; V gene: TRBV12-3/TRBV12-4; D gene: TRBD1; clone size: .; CDR3 length: 14; CDR3 protein: CASRGQGWDQPQHF; CDR3 DNA: TGTGCCAGCAGAGGACAGGGTTGGGATCAGCCCCAGCATTTT
J gene: TRBJ1-1; V gene: TRBV6-1; D gene: .; clone size: .; CDR3 length: 12; CDR3 protein: CASSGSGLEAFF; CDR3 DNA: TGTGCCAGCAGTGGTTCAGGTCTCGAAGCTTTCTTT
J gene: TRBJ2-2; V gene: TRBV27; D gene: TRBD1; clone size: .; CDR3 length: 14; CDR3 protein: CASREGGNTGELFF; CDR3 DNA: TGTGCCAGCAGGGAAGGGGGCAACACCGGGGAGCTGTTTTTT
J gene: TRBJ2-2; V gene: TRBV7-9; D gene: .; clone size: .; CDR3 length: 14; CDR3 protein: CASSLVGPGGELFF; CDR3 DNA: TGTGCCAGCAGCTTAGTTGGGCCAGGCGGGGAGCTGTTTTTT
J gene: TRBJ1-1; V gene: TRBV15; D gene: TRBD1; clone size: .; CDR3 length: 15; CDR3 protein: CATSRNRGPGTEAFF; CDR3 DNA: TGTGCCACCAGCAGAAACAGGGGGCCGGGGACTGAAGCTTTCTTT
J gene: TRBJ2-7; V gene: TRBV9; D gene: .; clone size: .; CDR3 length: 13; CDR3 protein: CASSGHNTYEQYF; CDR3 DNA: TGTGCCAGCAGCGGGCATAACACCTACGAGCAGTACTTC
J gene: TRBJ1-3; V gene: TRBV20-1; D gene: .; clone size: .; CDR3 length: 17; CDR3 protein: CSARDPLRIYSGNTIYF; CDR3 DNA: TGCAGTGCTAGAGATCCCCTGAGAATTTACTCTGGAAACACCATATATTTT
J gene: TRBJ2-2; V gene: TRBV20-1; D gene: .; clone size: .; CDR3 length: 13; CDR3 protein: CSARDLGTGELFF; CDR3 DNA: TGCAGTGCTAGAGATTTGGGTACCGGGGAGCTGTTTTTT
J gene: TRBJ2-7; V gene: TRBV20-1; D gene: .; clone size: .; CDR3 length: 13; CDR3 protein: CSARAVGPEEQYF; CDR3 DNA: TGCAGTGCTAGGGCCGTGGGACCGGAGGAGCAGTACTTC
J gene: TRBJ1-4; V gene: TRBV27; D gene: .; clone size: .; CDR3 length: 14; CDR3 protein: CASSLLGGYEKLFF; CDR3 DNA: TGTGCCAGCAGTTTACTGGGCGGGTATGAAAAACTGTTTTTT
J gene: TRBJ2-7; V gene: TRBV30; D gene: TRBD2; clone size: .; CDR3 length: 16; CDR3 protein: CAWSEAGLAGTYEQYF; CDR3 DNA: TGTGCCTGGAGTGAGGCGGGACTAGCGGGAACTTACGAGCAGTACTTC
J gene: TRBJ2-1; V gene: TRBV5-6; D gene: .; clone size: .; CDR3 length: 14; CDR3 protein: CASSYVYVVYEQFF; CDR3 DNA: TGTGCCAGCAGCTACGTGTATGTGGTCTATGAGCAGTTCTTC
J gene: TRBJ1-2; V gene: TRBV7-9; D gene: .; clone size: .; CDR3 length: 14; CDR3 protein: CASSSASRTSGYTF; CDR3 DNA: TGTGCCAGCAGTTCCGCAAGTCGGACCAGCGGCTACACCTTC
J gene: TRBJ1-3; V gene: TRBV11-2; D gene: .; clone size: .; CDR3 length: 16; CDR3 protein: CASSLGTAYSGNTIYF; CDR3 DNA: TGTGCCAGCAGCTTAGGAACGGCTTACTCTGGAAACACCATATATTTT
J gene: TRBJ1-3; V gene: TRBV7-9; D gene: .; clone size: .; CDR3 length: 17; CDR3 protein: CASSLGGLAYSGNTIYF; CDR3 DNA: TGTGCCAGCAGCTTAGGAGGTCTGGCCTACTCTGGAAACACCATATATTTT
J gene: TRBJ1-2; V gene: TRBV6-5; D gene: .; clone size: .; CDR3 length: 17; CDR3 protein: CASSYRFGRESDYGYTF; CDR3 DNA: TGTGCCAGCAGTTACCGTTTCGGTAGGGAATCGGACTATGGCTACACCTTC
J gene: TRBJ2-7; V gene: TRBV7-9; D gene: TRBD1; clone size: .; CDR3 length: 15; CDR3 protein: CASSSSPTGGYEQYF; CDR3 DNA: TGTGCCAGCAGCTCTTCCCCGACAGGGGGCTACGAGCAGTACTTC